The sequence of this TCR beta chain was determined in a study of blood T cell repertoires in COVID-19. Sequencing was performed with immunoSEQ multiplex PCR; in TCRdb, only in-frame clones are kept and a portion is missing. The sample holds approximately 150,000 clones, around four fifths seen once. This CDR3 spans 15 amino acids. V gave up 3 bases and J gave up 1 base; unmatched junction bases: 6. Per the germline V gene, CDR1 is SGHTA and CDR2 is FQGTGA. The TCR was taken from a woman in her seventies who had recovered from COVID-19. Sequenced material: peripheral blood. This chain links TRBV7-3 with TRBJ2-7, with TRBD1 matching 7 bases. The CDR3 DNA reads as TGTGCCAGCAGCTTTTCGGGCAGGGGGTCCTACGAGCAGTACTTC. Residues: CASSFSGRGSYEQYF.